This TCR beta chain was retrieved from a study of T cell responses to AZD1222 COVID-19 vaccine. The overall study: Second-dose timings of about 4 or about 12 weeks were pooled. Findings and caveats of the study: Researchers took repertoire samples only after the peak T cell response had come. Donors were mostly white British, more females; clonal diversity possibly underestimated. When two AZD1222 doses had been given, Spike-specific TCR breadth and depth rose.

TCRdb's table, derived via immunoSEQ multiplex PCR, lists solely in-frame clones and lacks some. The top ten clones hold about 7.8% of a sample with fewer than 150,000 clones, over 75% of them seen once. CDR1 is SEHNR and CDR2 is FQNEAQ in the germline V gene (reference sequence). The CDR3 spans 19 residues. V was clipped by 5 bases and J by 3 bases; unmatched bases: 10. About this clone: Its matching antigen is unknown.

The receptor was isolated from an adult in good health. The source material was peripheral blood, sampled on day 0 of AZD1222 vaccination. This chain connects TRBV7-9 to TRBJ2-1, with TRBD2 matching 16 bases. This CDR3 is CASSHPPGLAGGIYNEQFF. CDR3 nucleotides: TGTGCCAGCAGCCACCCTCCGGGACTAGCGGGGGGGATCTACAATGAGCAGTTCTTC.